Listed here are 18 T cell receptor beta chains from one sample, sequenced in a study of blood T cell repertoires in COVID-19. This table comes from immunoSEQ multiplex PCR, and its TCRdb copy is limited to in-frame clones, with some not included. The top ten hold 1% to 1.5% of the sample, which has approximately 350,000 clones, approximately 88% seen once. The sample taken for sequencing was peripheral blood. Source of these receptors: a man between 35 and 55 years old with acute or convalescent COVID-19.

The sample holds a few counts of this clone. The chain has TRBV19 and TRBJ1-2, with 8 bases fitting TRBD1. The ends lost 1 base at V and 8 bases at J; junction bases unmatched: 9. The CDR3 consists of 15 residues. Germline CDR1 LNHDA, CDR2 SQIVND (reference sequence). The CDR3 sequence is CASSIASDRVGGYTF. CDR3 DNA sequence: TGTGCCAGTAGTATAGCCTCGGACAGGGTCGGCGGCTACACCTTC.

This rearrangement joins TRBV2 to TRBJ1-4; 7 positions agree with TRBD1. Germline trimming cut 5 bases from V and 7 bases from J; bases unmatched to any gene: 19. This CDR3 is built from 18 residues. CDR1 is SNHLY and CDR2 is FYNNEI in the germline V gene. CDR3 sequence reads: CASSTDSETGTFGEKLFF. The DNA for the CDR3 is TGTGCCAGCAGTACCGATTCGGAGACAGGGACGTTTGGTGAAAAACTGTTTTTT.

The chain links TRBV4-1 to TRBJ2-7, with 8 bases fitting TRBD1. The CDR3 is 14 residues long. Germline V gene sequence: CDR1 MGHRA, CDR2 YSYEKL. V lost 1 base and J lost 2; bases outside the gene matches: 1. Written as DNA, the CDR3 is TGCGCCAGCAGCCAAGTGGACAGGGCCTACGAGCAGTACTTC. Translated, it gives CASSQVDRAYEQYF.

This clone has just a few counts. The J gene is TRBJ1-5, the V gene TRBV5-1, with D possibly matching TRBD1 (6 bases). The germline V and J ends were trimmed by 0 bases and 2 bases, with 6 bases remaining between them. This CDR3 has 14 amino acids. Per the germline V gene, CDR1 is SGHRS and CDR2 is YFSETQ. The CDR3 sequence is CASSLDRGNQPQHF. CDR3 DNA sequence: TGCGCCAGCAGCTTGGACAGGGGCAATCAGCCCCAGCATTTT.

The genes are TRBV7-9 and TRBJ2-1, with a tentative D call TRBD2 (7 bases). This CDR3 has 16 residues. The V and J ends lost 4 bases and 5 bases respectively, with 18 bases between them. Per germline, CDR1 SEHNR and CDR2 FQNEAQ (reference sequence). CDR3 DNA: TGTGCCAGCAGCTACCCGTGGGGGGGGCAGGACAATGAGCAGTTCTTC. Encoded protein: CASSYPWGGQDNEQFF.

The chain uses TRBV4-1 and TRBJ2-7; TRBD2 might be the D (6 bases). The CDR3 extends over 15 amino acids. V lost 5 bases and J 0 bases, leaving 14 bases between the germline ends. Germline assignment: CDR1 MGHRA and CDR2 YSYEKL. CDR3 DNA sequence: TGCGCCAGCAGCTTTAGAGACGGGAGCTCCTACGAGCAGTACTTC. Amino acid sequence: CASSFRDGSSYEQYF.

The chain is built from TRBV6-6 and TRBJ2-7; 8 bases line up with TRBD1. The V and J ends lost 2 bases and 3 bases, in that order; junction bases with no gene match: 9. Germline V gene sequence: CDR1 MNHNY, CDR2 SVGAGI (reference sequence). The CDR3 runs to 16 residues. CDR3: CASSYRLGTGDYEQYF. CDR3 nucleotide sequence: TGTGCCAGCAGTTACCGACTCGGGACAGGCGACTACGAGCAGTACTTC.

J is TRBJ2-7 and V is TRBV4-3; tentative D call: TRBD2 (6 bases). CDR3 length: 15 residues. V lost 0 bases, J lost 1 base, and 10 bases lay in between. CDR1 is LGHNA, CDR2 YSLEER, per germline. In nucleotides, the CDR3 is TGCGCCAGCAGCCAAGAGGGACTGGGATCCTACGAGCAGTACTTC. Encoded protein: CASSQEGLGSYEQYF.

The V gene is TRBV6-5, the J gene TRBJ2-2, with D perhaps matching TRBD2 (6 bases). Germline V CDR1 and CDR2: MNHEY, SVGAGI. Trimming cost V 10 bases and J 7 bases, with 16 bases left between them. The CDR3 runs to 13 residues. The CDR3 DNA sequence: TGTGCCACCGGGACTGAGGGTTTCGGGGAGCTGTTTTTT. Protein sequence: CATGTEGFGELFF.

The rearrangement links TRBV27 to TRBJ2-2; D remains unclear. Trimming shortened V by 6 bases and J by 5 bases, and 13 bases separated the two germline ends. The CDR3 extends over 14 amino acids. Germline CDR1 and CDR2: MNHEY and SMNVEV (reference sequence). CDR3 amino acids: CASSLLTRTGELFF. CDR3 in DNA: TGTGCCAGCAGCCTCCTAACCAGGACCGGGGAGCTGTTTTTT.

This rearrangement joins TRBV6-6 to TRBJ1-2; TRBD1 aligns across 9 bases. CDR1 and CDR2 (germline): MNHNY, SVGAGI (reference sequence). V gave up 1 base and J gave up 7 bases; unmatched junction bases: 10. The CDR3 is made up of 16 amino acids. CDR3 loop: CASSYFETGGIPGYTF. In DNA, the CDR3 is TGTGCCAGCAGTTACTTCGAGACAGGGGGAATCCCTGGCTACACCTTC.

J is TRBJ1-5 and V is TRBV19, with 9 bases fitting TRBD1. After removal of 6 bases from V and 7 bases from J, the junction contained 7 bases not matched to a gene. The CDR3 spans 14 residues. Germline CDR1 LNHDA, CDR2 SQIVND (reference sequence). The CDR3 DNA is TGTGCCAGTAGCCAACAGGGGGCTGAGCAGCCCCAGCATTTT. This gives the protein CASSQQGAEQPQHF.

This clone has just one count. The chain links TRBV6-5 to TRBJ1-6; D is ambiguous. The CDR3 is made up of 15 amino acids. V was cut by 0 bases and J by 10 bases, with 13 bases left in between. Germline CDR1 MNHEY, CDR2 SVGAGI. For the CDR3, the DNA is TGTGCCAGCAGTTACTCCGGACCCCCGGGATCACCCCTCCACTTT. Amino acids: CASSYSGPPGSPLHF.

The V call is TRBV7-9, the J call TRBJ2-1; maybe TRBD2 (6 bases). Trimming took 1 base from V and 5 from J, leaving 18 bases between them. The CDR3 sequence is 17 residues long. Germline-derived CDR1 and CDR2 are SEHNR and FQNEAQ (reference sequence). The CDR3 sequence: CASSLDVGPSGDNEQFF. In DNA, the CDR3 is TGTGCCAGCAGCTTAGATGTCGGACCGTCGGGGGACAATGAGCAGTTCTTC.

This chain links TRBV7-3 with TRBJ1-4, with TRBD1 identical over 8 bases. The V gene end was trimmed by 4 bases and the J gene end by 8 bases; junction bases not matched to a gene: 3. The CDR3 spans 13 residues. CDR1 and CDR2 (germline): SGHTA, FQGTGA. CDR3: CASSSNRGEKLFF. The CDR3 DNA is TGTGCCAGCAGCTCCAACAGGGGGGAAAAACTGTTTTTT. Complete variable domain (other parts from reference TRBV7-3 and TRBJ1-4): GAGVSQTPSNKVTEKGKYVELRCDPISGHTALYWYRQSLGQGPEFLIYFQGTGAADDSGLPNDRFFAVRPEGSVSTLKIQRTERGDSAVYLCASSSNRGEKLFFGSGTQLSVL.

The DNA of the CDR3 is TGTGCCAGCAGTGAACCCCGGGGTCACACCGGGGAGCTGTTTTTT. Translation gives CASSEPRGHTGELFF. The chain carries TRBV2 and TRBJ2-2; the D gene is possibly TRBD2 (5 bases). CDR1 is SNHLY, CDR2 FYNNEI, per germline. The CDR3 loop spans 15 amino acids. V was cut by 2 bases and J by 3 bases, with 10 bases left in between.

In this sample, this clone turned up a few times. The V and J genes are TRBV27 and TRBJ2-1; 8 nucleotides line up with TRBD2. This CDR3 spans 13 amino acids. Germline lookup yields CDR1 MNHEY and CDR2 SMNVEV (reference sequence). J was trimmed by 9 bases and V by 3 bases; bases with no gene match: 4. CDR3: CASSFSAGVEQFF. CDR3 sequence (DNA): TGTGCCAGCAGTTTTTCAGCGGGAGTTGAGCAGTTCTTC.

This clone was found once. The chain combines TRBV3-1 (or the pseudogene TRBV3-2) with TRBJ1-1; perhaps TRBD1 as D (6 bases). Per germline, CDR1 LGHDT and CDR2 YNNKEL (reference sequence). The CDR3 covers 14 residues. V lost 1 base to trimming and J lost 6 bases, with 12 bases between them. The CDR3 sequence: CASSQVRTAAEAFF. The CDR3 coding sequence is TGTGCCAGCAGCCAAGTCAGGACAGCGGCTGAAGCTTTCTTT.